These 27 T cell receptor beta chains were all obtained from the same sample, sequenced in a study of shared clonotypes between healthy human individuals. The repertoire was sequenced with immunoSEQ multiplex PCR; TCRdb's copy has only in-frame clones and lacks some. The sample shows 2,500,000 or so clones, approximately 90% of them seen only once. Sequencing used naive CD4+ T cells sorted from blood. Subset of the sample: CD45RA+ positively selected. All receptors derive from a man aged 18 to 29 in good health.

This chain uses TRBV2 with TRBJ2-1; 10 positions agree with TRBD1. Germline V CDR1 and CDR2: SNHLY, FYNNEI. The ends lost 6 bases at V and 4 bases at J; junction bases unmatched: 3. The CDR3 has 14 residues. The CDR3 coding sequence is TGTGCCAGCAGGCCGGGACAGGGGTACAATGAGCAGTTCTTC. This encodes CASRPGQGYNEQFF.

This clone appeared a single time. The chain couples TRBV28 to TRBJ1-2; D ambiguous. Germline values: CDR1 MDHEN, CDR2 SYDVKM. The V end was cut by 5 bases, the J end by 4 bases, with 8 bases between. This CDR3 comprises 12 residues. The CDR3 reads CASSVVTYGYTF. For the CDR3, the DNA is TGTGCCAGCAGTGTAGTGACCTATGGCTACACCTTC.

CDR3 region: CASSFGKTSGFYEQYF. CDR3 nucleotide sequence: TGTGCCAGCAGCTTTGGTAAGACTAGCGGGTTCTACGAGCAGTACTTC. The V call is TRBV5-6, the J call TRBJ2-7; 10 bases are a match to TRBD2. Germline assignment: CDR1 SGHDT and CDR2 YYEEEE. The trim removed 2 bases at V and 3 bases at J, leaving 8 bases unmatched. The CDR3 runs to 16 residues.

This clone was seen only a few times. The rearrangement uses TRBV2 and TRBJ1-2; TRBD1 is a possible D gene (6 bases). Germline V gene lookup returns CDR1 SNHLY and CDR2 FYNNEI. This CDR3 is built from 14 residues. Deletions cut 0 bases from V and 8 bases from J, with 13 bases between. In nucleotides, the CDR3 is TGTGCCAGCAGTGAAGCCAGGACAGTGAGGGGCTACACCTTC. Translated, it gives CASSEARTVRGYTF. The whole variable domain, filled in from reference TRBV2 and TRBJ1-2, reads EPEVTQTPSHQVTQMGQEVILRCVPISNHLYFYWYRQILGQKVEFLVSFYNNEISEKSEIFDDQFSVERPDGSNFTLKIRSTKLEDSAMYFCASSEARTVRGYTFGSGTRLTVV.

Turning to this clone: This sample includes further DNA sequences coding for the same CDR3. This chain's CDR3 is CASSIPLSYGYTF. CDR3 DNA: TGTGCCAGTAGTATCCCCCTATCCTATGGCTACACCTTC. The V gene is TRBV19, the J gene TRBJ1-2; the D is unclear. The V and J ends lost 3 bases and 4 bases respectively, with 9 bases between them. This CDR3 comprises 13 residues. Germline CDR1 LNHDA, CDR2 SQIVND (reference sequence). Complete variable domain (other parts from reference TRBV19 and TRBJ1-2): DGGITQSPKYLFRKEGQNVTLSCEQNLNHDAMYWYRQDPGQGLRLIYYSQIVNDFQKGDIAEGYSVSREKKESFPLTVTSAQKNPTAFYLCASSIPLSYGYTFGSGTRLTVV.

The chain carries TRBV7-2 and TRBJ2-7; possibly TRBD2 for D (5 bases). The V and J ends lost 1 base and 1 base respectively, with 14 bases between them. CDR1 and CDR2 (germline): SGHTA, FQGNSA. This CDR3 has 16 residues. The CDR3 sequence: CASSLELARKSYEQYF. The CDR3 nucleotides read TGTGCCAGCAGCTTAGAGCTAGCCCGTAAATCCTACGAGCAGTACTTC. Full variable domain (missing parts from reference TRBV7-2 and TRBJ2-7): GAGVSQSPSNKVTEKGKDVELRCDPISGHTALYWYRQSLGQGLEFLIYFQGNSAPDKSGLPSDRFSAERTGGSVSTLTIQRTQQEDSAVYLCASSLELARKSYEQYFGPGTRLTVT.

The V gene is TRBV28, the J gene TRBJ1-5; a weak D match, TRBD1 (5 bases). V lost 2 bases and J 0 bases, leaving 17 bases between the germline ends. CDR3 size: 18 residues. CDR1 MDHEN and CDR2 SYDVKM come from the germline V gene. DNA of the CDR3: TGTGCCAGCAGTTTAGGGGCGAAGGACGCGTATAGCAATCAGCCCCAGCATTTT. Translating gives CASSLGAKDAYSNQPQHF.

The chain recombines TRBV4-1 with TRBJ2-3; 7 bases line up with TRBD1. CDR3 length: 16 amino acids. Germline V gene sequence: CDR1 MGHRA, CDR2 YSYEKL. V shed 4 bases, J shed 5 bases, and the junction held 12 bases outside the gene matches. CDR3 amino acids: CASSLGRDRAKDTQYF. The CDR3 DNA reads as TGCGCCAGCAGCCTAGGTAGGGACAGAGCCAAAGATACGCAGTATTTT.

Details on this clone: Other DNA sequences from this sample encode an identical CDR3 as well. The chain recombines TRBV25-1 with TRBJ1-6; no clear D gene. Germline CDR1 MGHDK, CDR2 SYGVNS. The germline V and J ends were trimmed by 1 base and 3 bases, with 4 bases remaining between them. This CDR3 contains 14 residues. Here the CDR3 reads CASSESGYNSPLHF. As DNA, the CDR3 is TGTGCCAGCAGTGAATCCGGCTATAATTCACCCCTCCACTTT.

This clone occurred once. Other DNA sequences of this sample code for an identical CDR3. The CDR3 spells CASSYSGTSGNTIYF. CDR3 coding DNA: TGTGCCAGCAGTTACTCGGGTACATCTGGAAACACCATATATTTT. The chain recombines TRBV6-5 with TRBJ1-3, with unresolved D. The germline V and J ends were trimmed by 0 bases and 1 base, with 7 bases remaining between them. The V gene's germline CDR1 is MNHEY and CDR2 SVGAGI. The CDR3 has 15 amino acids.

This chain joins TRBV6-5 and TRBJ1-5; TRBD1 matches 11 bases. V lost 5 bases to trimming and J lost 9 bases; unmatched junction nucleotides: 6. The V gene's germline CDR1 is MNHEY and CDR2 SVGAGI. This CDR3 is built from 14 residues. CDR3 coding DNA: TGTGCCAGCAGTCGGGACAGGGGGATAGGGCCCCAGCATTTT. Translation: CASSRDRGIGPQHF.

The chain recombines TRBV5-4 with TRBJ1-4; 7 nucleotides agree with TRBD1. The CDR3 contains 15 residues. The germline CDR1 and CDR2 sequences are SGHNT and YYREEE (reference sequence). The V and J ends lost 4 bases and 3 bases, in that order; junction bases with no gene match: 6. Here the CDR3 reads CASSPGDRANEKLFF. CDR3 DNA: TGTGCCAGCAGCCCGGGGGACAGAGCTAATGAAAAACTGTTTTTT.

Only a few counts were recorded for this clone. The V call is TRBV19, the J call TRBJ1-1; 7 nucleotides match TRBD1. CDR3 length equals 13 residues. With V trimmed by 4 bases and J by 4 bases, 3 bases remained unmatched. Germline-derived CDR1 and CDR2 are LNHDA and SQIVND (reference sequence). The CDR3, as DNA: TGTGCCAGTAGTAACAGGGGAGGCACTGAAGCTTTCTTT. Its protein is CASSNRGGTEAFF.

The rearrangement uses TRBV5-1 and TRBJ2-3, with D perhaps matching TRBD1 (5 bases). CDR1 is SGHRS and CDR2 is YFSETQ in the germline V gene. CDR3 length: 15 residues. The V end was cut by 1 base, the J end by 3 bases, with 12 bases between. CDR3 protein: CASSLRGVVTDTQYF. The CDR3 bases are TGCGCCAGCAGCTTGAGGGGTGTTGTGACAGATACGCAGTATTTT.

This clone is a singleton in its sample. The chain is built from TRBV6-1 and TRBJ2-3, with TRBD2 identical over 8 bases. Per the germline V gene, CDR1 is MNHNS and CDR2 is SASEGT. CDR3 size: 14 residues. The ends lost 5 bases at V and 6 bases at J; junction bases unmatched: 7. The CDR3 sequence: CASSTRGGFDTQYF. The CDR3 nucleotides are TGTGCCAGCAGTACGCGCGGGGGGTTCGATACGCAGTATTTT.

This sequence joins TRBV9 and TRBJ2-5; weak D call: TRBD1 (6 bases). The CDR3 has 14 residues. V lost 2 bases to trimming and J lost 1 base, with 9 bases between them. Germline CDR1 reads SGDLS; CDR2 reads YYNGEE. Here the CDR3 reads CASSVGQPQETQYF. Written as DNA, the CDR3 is TGTGCCAGCAGCGTTGGACAGCCCCAAGAGACCCAGTACTTC.

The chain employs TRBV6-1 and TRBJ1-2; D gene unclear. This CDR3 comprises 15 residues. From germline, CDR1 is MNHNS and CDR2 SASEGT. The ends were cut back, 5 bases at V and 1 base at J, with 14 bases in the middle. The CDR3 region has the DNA TGTGCCAGCAGTCTCCAACACGGGGTTAACTATGGCTACACCTTC. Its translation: CASSLQHGVNYGYTF.

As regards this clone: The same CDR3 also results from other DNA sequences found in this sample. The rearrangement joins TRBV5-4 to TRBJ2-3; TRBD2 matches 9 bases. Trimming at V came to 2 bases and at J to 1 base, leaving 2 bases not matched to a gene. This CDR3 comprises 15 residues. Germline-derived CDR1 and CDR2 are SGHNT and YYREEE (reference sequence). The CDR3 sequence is CASSFPSGGTDTQYF. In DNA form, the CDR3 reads TGTGCCAGCAGCTTCCCTAGCGGGGGCACAGATACGCAGTATTTT.

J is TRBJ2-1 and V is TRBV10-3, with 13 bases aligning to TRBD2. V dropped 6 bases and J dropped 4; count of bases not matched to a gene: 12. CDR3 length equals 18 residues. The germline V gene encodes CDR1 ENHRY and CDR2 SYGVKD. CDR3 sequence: CAIREMGATSGGYNEQFF. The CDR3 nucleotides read TGTGCCATCAGGGAGATGGGGGCGACTAGCGGGGGGTACAATGAGCAGTTCTTC.

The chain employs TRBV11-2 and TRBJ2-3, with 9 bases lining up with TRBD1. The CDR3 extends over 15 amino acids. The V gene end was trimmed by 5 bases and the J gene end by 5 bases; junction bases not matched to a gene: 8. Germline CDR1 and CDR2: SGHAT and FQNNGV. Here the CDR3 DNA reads TGTGCCAGCAGCCGTGGGACAGGGAGGGGAGATACGCAGTATTTT. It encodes CASSRGTGRGDTQYF.

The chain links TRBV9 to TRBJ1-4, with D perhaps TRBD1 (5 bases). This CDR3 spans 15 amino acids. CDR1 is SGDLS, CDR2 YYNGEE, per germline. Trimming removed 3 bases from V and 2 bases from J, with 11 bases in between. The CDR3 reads CASSAWGTTNEKLFF. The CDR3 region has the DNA TGTGCCAGCAGCGCCTGGGGGACCACTAATGAAAAACTGTTTTTT.

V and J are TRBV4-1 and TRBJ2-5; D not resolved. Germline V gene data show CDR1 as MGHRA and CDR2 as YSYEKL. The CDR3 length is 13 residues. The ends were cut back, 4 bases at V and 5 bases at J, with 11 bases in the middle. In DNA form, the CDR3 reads TGCGCCAGCAGCCTAGTTCTGCGGGAGACCCAGTACTTC. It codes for CASSLVLRETQYF.

In DNA, the CDR3 is TGTGCCAGCAGCCAACGGACAGGGGGTACCGGGGCCAACGTCCTGACTTTC. Translation: CASSQRTGGTGANVLTF. The rearrangement links TRBV5-4 to TRBJ2-6; TRBD1 matches at 10 bases. This CDR3 has 17 residues. Unmatched junction bases numbered 8, after V lost 4 bases and J lost 4 bases. In germline, CDR1 is SGHNT, CDR2 YYREEE (reference sequence).

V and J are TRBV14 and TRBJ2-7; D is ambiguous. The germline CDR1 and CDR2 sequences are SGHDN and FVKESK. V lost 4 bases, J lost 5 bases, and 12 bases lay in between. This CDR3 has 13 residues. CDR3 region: CASSRIARNEQYF. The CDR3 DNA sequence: TGTGCCAGCAGCCGGATCGCGAGGAACGAGCAGTACTTC.

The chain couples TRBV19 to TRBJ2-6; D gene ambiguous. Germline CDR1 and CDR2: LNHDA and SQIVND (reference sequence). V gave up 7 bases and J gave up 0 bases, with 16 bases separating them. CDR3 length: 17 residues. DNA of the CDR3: TGTGCCAGTACCCTGTGGTTGGGCAGCTCTGGGGCCAACGTCCTGACTTTC. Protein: CASTLWLGSSGANVLTF.

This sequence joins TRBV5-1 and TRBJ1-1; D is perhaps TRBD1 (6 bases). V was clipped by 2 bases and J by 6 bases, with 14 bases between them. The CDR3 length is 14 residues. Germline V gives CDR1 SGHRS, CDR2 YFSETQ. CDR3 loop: CASSFTREGAEAFF. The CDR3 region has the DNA TGCGCCAGCAGCTTTACCAGGGAGGGGGCTGAAGCTTTCTTT.

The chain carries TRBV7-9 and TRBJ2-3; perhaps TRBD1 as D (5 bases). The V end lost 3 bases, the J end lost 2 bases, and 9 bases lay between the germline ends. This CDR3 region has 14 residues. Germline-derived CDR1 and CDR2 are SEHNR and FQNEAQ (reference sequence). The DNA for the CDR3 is TGTGCCAGCAGCTTGACAGTACCCACAGATACGCAGTATTTT. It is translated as CASSLTVPTDTQYF. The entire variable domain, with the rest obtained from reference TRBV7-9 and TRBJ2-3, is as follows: DTGVSQNPRHKITKRGQNVTFRCDPISEHNRLYWYRQTLGQGPEFLTYFQNEAQLEKSRLLSDRFSAERPKGSFSTLEIQRTEQGDSAMYLCASSLTVPTDTQYFGPGTRLTVL.